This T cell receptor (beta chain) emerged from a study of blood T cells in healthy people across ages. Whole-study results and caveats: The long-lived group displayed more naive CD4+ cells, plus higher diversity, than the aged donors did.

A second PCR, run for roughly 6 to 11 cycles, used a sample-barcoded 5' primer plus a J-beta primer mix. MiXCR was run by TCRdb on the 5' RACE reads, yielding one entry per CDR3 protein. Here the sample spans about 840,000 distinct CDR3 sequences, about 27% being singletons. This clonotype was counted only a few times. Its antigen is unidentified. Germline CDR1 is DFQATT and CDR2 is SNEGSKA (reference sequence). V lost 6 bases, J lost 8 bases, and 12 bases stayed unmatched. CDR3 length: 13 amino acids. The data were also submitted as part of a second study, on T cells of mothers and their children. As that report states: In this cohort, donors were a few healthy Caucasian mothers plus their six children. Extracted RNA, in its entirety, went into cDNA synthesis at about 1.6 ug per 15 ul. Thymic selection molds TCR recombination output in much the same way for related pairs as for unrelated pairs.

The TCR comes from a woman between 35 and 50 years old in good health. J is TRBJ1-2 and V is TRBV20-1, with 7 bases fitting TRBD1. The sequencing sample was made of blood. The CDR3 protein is CSAGLSTGVGYTF. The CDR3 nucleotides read TGCAGTGCGGGGTTATCAACAGGGGTGGGCTACACCTTC.